The clone carrying this TCR beta chain has only one observation. Its specificity is not known. The sample comes from a study of T cell responses to AZD1222 COVID-19 vaccine. Study in general: Investigators merged groups given second doses at roughly 4 or roughly 12 weeks.

The CDR3 consists of 17 residues. Per germline, CDR1 SGHDN and CDR2 FVKESK. The ends lost 4 bases at V and 10 bases at J; junction bases unmatched: 19. General study points: Recipients of two AZD1222 doses showed rising Spike-specific TCR breadth and depth. Without day 14 samples, only post-peak T cell repertoires were studied. Clonal diversity was possibly underestimated, and white British individuals and females predominated among donors.

Measured with immunoSEQ multiplex PCR; TCRdb has only the in-frame clones, and not every one. The table has tens of thousands of clones, approximately 88% seen once. This chain joins TRBV14 and TRBJ1-1; 9 positions match TRBD1. The sequencing used peripheral blood, collected on day 0 of AZD1222 vaccination. This sequence originates from an adult in good health. The chain's CDR3 is CASSPPMDRGKGVSAFF. The CDR3 region has the DNA TGTGCCAGCAGCCCCCCAATGGACAGGGGCAAAGGAGTATCAGCTTTCTTT.